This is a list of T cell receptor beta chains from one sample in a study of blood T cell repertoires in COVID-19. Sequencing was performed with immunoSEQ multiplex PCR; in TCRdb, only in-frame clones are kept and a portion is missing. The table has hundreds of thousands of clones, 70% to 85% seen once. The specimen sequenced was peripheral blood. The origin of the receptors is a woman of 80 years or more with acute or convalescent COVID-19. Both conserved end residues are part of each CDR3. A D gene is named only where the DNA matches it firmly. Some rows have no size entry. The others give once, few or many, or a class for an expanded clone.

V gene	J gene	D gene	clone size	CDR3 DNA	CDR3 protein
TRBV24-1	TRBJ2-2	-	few	TGTGCCACCAGTGATCCCCTCACAGGGACCGGGGAGCTGTTTTTT	CATSDPLTGTGELFF
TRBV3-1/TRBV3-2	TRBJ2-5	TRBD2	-	TGTGCCAGCAGCCTGGGGACTAGCGGGGGGGTCTATGAGACCCAGTACTTC	CASSLGTSGGVYETQYF
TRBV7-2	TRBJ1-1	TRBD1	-	TGTGCCAGCAGCTCGACAGGGCCCACTGAAGCTTTCTTT	CASSSTGPTEAFF
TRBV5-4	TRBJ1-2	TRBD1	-	TGTGCCAGCAGCTTAGGGACAGCGGCTGATGGCTACACCTTC	CASSLGTAADGYTF
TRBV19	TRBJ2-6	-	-	TGTGCCAGCAGAAACCCCGACAGGCCTGGGGCCAACGTCCTGACTTTC	CASRNPDRPGANVLTF
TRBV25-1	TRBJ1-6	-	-	TGTGCCAGCAGTGACAGGGCCCCGTATAATTCACCCCTCCACTTT	CASSDRAPYNSPLHF
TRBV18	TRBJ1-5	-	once	TGTGCCAGCTCACCATCCGGTTCAGGGGTTTGGGATCAGCCCCAGCATTTT	CASSPSGSGVWDQPQHF
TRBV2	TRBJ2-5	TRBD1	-	TGTGCCAGCAGAGGGGACAGGGGGTGGCAAGAGACCCAGTACTTC	CASRGDRGWQETQYF
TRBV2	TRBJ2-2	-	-	TGTGCCAGCAGTGAAAGGACTTTAAACACCGGGGAGCTGTTTTTT	CASSERTLNTGELFF
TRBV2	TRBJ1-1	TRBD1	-	TGTGCCAGCACCTCAGGGGGGAGGAACACTGAAGCTTTCTTT	CASTSGGRNTEAFF
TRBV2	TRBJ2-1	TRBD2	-	TGTGCCAGCAGTGGGTCAGCGGGGGGGTGGAATGAGCAGTTCTTC	CASSGSAGGWNEQFF
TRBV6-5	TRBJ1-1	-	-	TGTGCCAGCAGTTACTCGGTGCTTAACTTGAACACTGAAGCTTTCTTT	CASSYSVLNLNTEAFF
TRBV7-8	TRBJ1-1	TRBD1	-	TGTGCCAGCAGCCTACGGGACAGGGGAATCAACACTGAAGCTTTCTTT	CASSLRDRGINTEAFF
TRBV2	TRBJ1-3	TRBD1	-	TGTGCCAGCAGTGATGGCAGGGGGCAAGGAAACACCATATATTTT	CASSDGRGQGNTIYF
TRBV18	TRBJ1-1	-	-	TGTGCCAGCTCACCACCGGGTGTAGGGGCTGGGGACACTGAAGCTTTCTTT	CASSPPGVGAGDTEAFF
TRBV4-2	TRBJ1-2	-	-	TGTGCCAGCAGCCAAAATAGCCGGGATACCTATGGCTACACCTTC	CASSQNSRDTYGYTF
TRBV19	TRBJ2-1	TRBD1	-	TGTGCCAGTAGTAGGACAGGGGACCTCTACAATGAGCAGTTCTTC	CASSRTGDLYNEQFF
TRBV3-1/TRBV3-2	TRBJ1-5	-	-	TGTGCCAGCAGCCATGCTAATAGCAATCAGCCCCAGCATTTT	CASSHANSNQPQHF
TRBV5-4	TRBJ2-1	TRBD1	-	TGTGCCAGCAGTTTAGTTTGGGAGACAGGGATAAGCTCCTACAATGAGCAGTTCTTC	CASSLVWETGISSYNEQFF
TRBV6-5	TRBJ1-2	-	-	TGTGCCAGCAGGGGGGGACGGAACGGGAACTATGGCTACACCTTC	CASRGGRNGNYGYTF
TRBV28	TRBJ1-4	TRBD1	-	TGTGCCAGCAGTTTGCGGGACAGGGTTGAAAAACTGTTTTTT	CASSLRDRVEKLFF
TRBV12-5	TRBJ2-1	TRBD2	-	TGTGCTAGTGATAGCGGGGGCTCCTACAATGAGCAGTTCTTC	CASDSGGSYNEQFF
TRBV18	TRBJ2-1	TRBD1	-	TGTGCCAGCTCACAACCGGGACAGGGGGCCAACAATGAGCAGTTCTTC	CASSQPGQGANNEQFF
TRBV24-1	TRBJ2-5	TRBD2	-	TGTGCCACCAGTGTGAGCGGGAGAGGGGAGACCCAGTACTTC	CATSVSGRGETQYF
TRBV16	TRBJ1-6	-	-	TGTGCCAGCAGCCAATCACGGGGGTACGTGTCTTCACCCCTCCACTTT	CASSQSRGYVSSPLHF
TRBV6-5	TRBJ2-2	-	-	TGTGCCAGCAGTTACTCGGCTTTCACCGGGGAGCTGTTTTTT	CASSYSAFTGELFF
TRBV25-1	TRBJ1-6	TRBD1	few	TGTGCCAGCAGTGATAAGGACAGGTCCAATTCACCCCTCCACTTT	CASSDKDRSNSPLHF
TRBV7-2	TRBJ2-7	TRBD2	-	TGTGCCAGCAGCTTAGGTAGCGGGGGGCCTTACGAGCAGTACTTC	CASSLGSGGPYEQYF
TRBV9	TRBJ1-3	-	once	TGTGCCAGCAGCGTAGGTCAGGGCGGAAACACCATATATTTT	CASSVGQGGNTIYF
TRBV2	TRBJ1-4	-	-	TGTGCCAGCAGTGAGGGGGGTTTGGGGGAAAAACTGTTTTTT	CASSEGGLGEKLFF
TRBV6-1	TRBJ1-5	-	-	TGTGCCAGCAGTGAATTCCTCTATAGCAATCAGCCCCAGCATTTT	CASSEFLYSNQPQHF
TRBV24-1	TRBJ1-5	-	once	TGTGCCACCAGTGACCCTGGGAGTCAGCCCCAGCATTTT	CATSDPGSQPQHF
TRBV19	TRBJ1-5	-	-	TGTGCCAGTAGTATATTCTTCCAGGGATTTAGCAATCAGCCCCAGCATTTT	CASSIFFQGFSNQPQHF
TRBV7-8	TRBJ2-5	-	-	TGTGCCAGCAGGAGGGGGGGGTTAGAGACCCAGTACTTC	CASRRGGLETQYF
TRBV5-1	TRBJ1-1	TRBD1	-	TGCGCCAGCAGCCAGGGACAGATAAACACTGAAGCTTTCTTT	CASSQGQINTEAFF
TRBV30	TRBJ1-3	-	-	TGTGCCTGGAGTGTACGGGGGGGCGCGGGAAACACCATATATTTT	CAWSVRGGAGNTIYF
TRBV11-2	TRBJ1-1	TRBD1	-	TGTGCCAGCCGTGGACAGGGGATGTTGGCTGAAGCTTTCTTT	CASRGQGMLAEAFF
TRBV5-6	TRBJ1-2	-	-	TGTGCCAGCAGCCTACCCAAACAGGCGGTTGGCTACACCTTC	CASSLPKQAVGYTF
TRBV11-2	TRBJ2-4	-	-	TGTGCCAGCAGCTACCCGGGAGCCAAAAACATTCAGTACTTC	CASSYPGAKNIQYF
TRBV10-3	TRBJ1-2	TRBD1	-	TGTGCCATCAGTGAGGCTCGACAGGGGGGTATTGGTGGCTACACCTTC	CAISEARQGGIGGYTF
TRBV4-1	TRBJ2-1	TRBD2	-	TGCGCCAGCAGCCAAAGACTAGCGGCCTACAATGAGCAGTTCTTC	CASSQRLAAYNEQFF
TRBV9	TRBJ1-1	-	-	TGTGCCAGCAGCCCCACGGGGAGGGTTGAAGCTTTCTTT	CASSPTGRVEAFF
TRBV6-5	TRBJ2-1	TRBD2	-	TGTGCCAGCAGTACTAGCGGGGGTTACAATGAGCAGTTCTTC	CASSTSGGYNEQFF
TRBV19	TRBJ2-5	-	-	TGTGCCAGTAGTACTCGGAGAGAGACCCAGTACTTC	CASSTRRETQYF
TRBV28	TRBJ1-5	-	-	TGTGCCAGCAGTTTTGGAGGGTGGGGTGGCCAGCCCCAGCATTTT	CASSFGGWGGQPQHF
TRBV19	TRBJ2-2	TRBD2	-	TGTGCCAGTAGTATAGCTAGCGGGGGACCTCAGTTCGCGAACACCGGGGAGCTGTTTTTT	CASSIASGGPQFANTGELFF
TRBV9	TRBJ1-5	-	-	TGTGCCAGCAGCGCGGACGGACATAGCAATCAGCCCCAGCATTTT	CASSADGHSNQPQHF
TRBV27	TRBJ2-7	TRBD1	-	TGTGCCAGCAGTCGAAAGTCGGGACAGTCCTACGAGCAGTACTTC	CASSRKSGQSYEQYF
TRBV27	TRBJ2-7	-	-	TGTGCCAGCAGAAGAAGCTCGGGCTACGAGCAGTACTTC	CASRRSSGYEQYF
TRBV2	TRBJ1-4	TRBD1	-	TGTGCCAGCAGGGGACAGGGGGAAGCAACTAATGAAAAACTGTTTTTT	CASRGQGEATNEKLFF
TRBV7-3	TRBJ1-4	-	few	TGTGCCAGCAGCTGCACCCCCGAAGGAGTTAATGAAAAACTGTTTTTT	CASSCTPEGVNEKLFF
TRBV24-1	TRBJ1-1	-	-	TGTGCCACCAGGGGCGTGGTGAACACTGAAGCTTTCTTT	CATRGVVNTEAFF
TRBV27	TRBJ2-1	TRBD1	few	TGTGCCAGCAGAGGACAGGGTACATCCAATGAGCAGTTCTTC	CASRGQGTSNEQFF
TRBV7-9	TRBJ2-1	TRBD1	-	TGTGCCAGCAGCAAACCGGGACAGGGAAATGAGCAGTTCTTC	CASSKPGQGNEQFF
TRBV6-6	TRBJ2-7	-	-	TGTGCCAGCAGTTATTCTTACGGCTACGAGCAGTACTTC	CASSYSYGYEQYF
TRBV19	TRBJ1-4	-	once	TGTGCCAGTCAGGGGCCCACTAATGAAAAACTGTTTTTT	CASQGPTNEKLFF
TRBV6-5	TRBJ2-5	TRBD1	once	TGTGCCAGCAGTTGGACAGGAGTCCAAGAGACCCAGTACTTC	CASSWTGVQETQYF
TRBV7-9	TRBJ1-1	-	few	TGTGCCAGCAGCCCCCCGGGTACTGTGTACACTGAAGCTTTCTTT	CASSPPGTVYTEAFF
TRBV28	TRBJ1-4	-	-	TGTGCCAGCAGTACTGAATTAGCAACTAATGAAAAACTGTTTTTT	CASSTELATNEKLFF
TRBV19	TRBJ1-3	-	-	TGTGCCAGTCCCACAGGCTCTGGAAACACCATATATTTT	CASPTGSGNTIYF